This T cell receptor (beta chain) was captured in a study of identical twins' blood T cells. Broader study findings: Top TCRbeta clonotypes were shared more with twin than unrelated donors. Shared CDR3 clonotype counts tracked mainly the product of cloneset sizes.

In the case of this clonotype: The antigen is unknown. Compared with germline, one end of the junction differs, possibly owing to a read error.

Germline V gene sequence: CDR1 LNHDA, CDR2 SQIVND (reference sequence). The CDR3 contains 13 residues. The three twin pairs were reared together, likely meeting the same infections. Each TCR cDNA library carried sample-specific barcodes on both ends. TCRdb reprocessed the 5' RACE reads with MiXCR, giving one entry per CDR3 protein. The table lists hundreds of thousands of distinct CDR3 sequences, about 28% of them singletons. The chain is built from TRBV19 and TRBJ2-4; 8 bases are a match to TRBD2. This receptor was identified in a woman aged 18-55 years in good health. Specimen: PBMCs. The CDR3 here is CASRAGAKNIRYF. As DNA, the CDR3 is TGTGCCAGCCGAGCGGGAGCCAAAAACATTCGGTACTTC.